This passage covers 22 T cell receptor beta chains from one sample sequenced in a study of control samples from healthy donors and cancer patients. The protocol was immunoSEQ multiplex PCR, while the TCRdb copy is restricted to in-frame clones and leaves out a portion. The profile shows about 120,000 clones, 88% of them singletons. Sequencing was performed on blood. Receptors originate from a man aged 40-55 years in good health.

This chain uses TRBV4-1 with TRBJ2-1; 7 nucleotides match TRBD1. The trim removed 4 bases at V and 2 bases at J, leaving 8 bases unmatched. From germline, CDR1 is MGHRA and CDR2 YSYEKL. This CDR3 has 16 amino acids. The CDR3 DNA sequence: TGCGCCAGCAGCCCCCCAGACAGGGCCCCCTACAATGAGCAGTTCTTC. It yields the protein CASSPPDRAPYNEQFF.

The chain combines TRBV9 with TRBJ2-7, with D possibly being TRBD1 (6 bases). CDR3 length equals 12 residues. Trimming pared 3 bases from V and 6 bases from J, leaving 10 bases between. CDR1 and CDR2 (germline): SGDLS, YYNGEE. The CDR3 bases are TGTGCCAGCAGCGCGACAGGCCCCGAGCAGTACTTC. Translation: CASSATGPEQYF.

The V call is TRBV5-6, the J call TRBJ1-5; D is perhaps TRBD1 (6 bases). CDR3 length: 17 amino acids. The germline V gene encodes CDR1 SGHDT and CDR2 YYEEEE. Trimming cost V 4 bases and J 0 bases, with 17 bases left between them. The CDR3 DNA reads TGTGCCAGCAGCAAATTCCCAGGGGCAAATAGCAATCAGCCCCAGCATTTT. It translates to CASSKFPGANSNQPQHF.

The rearrangement links TRBV5-6 to TRBJ1-1; D gene unclear. Germline V gene data show CDR1 as SGHDT and CDR2 as YYEEEE. The CDR3 totals 12 residues. The V and J ends lost 4 bases and 8 bases respectively, with 12 bases between them. The CDR3, as DNA: TGTGCCAGCAGCCAATATACAGCGGAAGCTTTCTTT. It codes for CASSQYTAEAFF.

In DNA, the CDR3 is TGCGCCAGCGCCTCTCAGGGGAGCTCCTATAATTCACCCCTCCACTTT. It encodes CASASQGSSYNSPLHF. The V call is TRBV5-1, the J call TRBJ1-6, with D possibly matching TRBD1 (6 bases). Per the germline V gene, CDR1 is SGHRS and CDR2 is YFSETQ. The length of the CDR3 is 16 residues. V was cut by 7 bases and J by 0 bases, with 14 bases left in between.

This clone came up once. CDR3 sequence: CATSRDLWPQNEKLFF. In nucleotides, the CDR3 is TGTGCCACCAGCAGAGATTTGTGGCCACAGAATGAAAAACTGTTTTTT. The V call is TRBV15, the J call TRBJ1-4; D gene unclear. Trimming took off 0 bases at V and 5 bases at J, with 13 bases between the two ends. Germline V gene lookup returns CDR1 LNHNV and CDR2 YYDKDF (reference sequence). There are 16 residues in the CDR3.

The chain is built from TRBV20-1 and TRBJ1-6; 7 bases agree with TRBD1. Per the germline V gene, CDR1 is DFQATT and CDR2 is SNEGSKA (reference sequence). The CDR3 is 14 residues long. V shed 3 bases and J 6 bases; nucleotides not matched to a gene: 5. CDR3 sequence: CSASEGAPNSPLHF. DNA for the CDR3: TGCAGTGCTAGTGAGGGGGCGCCTAATTCACCCCTCCACTTT.

J is TRBJ2-3 and V is TRBV19; 15 bases align to TRBD2. The CDR3 length is 14 residues. The germline V gene encodes CDR1 LNHDA and CDR2 SQIVND (reference sequence). The V gene end was trimmed by 8 bases and the J gene end by 10 bases; junction bases not matched to a gene: 7. The CDR3 reads CASRTSGGEGAQYF. CDR3 sequence (DNA): TGTGCCAGTCGGACTAGCGGGGGGGAAGGTGCGCAGTATTTT.

J is TRBJ1-2 and V is TRBV19, with 9 bases that match TRBD1. The J segment lost 7 bases and the V segment lost 5 bases, leaving 8 bases of the junction unmatched. Germline V gene sequence: CDR1 LNHDA, CDR2 SQIVND (reference sequence). The CDR3 has 14 amino acids. The CDR3 region has the DNA TGTGCCAGTAGTGCGACAGGGGGAAGGGCTGGCTACACCTTC. Encoded protein: CASSATGGRAGYTF.

This chain links TRBV4-1 with TRBJ1-5; 7 nucleotides line up with TRBD1. CDR3 size: 15 residues. V lost 0 bases, J lost 5 bases, and 4 bases stayed unmatched. Germline CDR1 and CDR2: MGHRA and YSYEKL. This chain's CDR3 is CASSQDTGVDQPQHF. CDR3 nucleotide sequence: TGCGCCAGCAGCCAAGACACAGGGGTCGATCAGCCCCAGCATTTT.

The chain joins TRBV18 to TRBJ1-2; 9 nucleotides line up with TRBD1. The germline V gene has CDR1 KGHSH and CDR2 LQKENI. This CDR3 is built from 17 residues. V lost 3 bases and J lost 3; bases outside the gene matches: 11. The CDR3 region has the DNA TGTGCCAGCTCACCGACCCCACAGGGGGCGTCGGACTATGGCTACACCTTC. Encoded protein: CASSPTPQGASDYGYTF.

The chain carries TRBV2 and TRBJ2-7, with 15 bases that match TRBD2. The J segment lost 4 bases and the V segment lost 6 bases, leaving 4 bases of the junction unmatched. This CDR3 region has 15 residues. The germline V gene has CDR1 SNHLY and CDR2 FYNNEI. For the CDR3, the DNA is TGTGCCAGCAGAAGGACTAGCGGGGGGGCATACGAGCAGTACTTC. This gives the protein CASRRTSGGAYEQYF.

This clone showed up just a few times. The CDR3 loop reads CASSYGQAKSPLHF. CDR3 sequence (DNA): TGTGCCAGCAGTTACGGGCAGGCCAAGTCACCCCTCCACTTT. The V and J genes are TRBV6-6 and TRBJ1-6, with D unresolved. Germline CDR1 is MNHNY and CDR2 is SVGAGI (reference sequence). The V end was cut by 2 bases, the J end by 10 bases, with 12 bases between. The CDR3 covers 14 residues.

This chain uses TRBV24-1 with TRBJ2-5; TRBD2 matches at 10 bases. CDR1 and CDR2 from the germline V gene are KGHDR and SFDVKD. This CDR3 is built from 14 residues. J was trimmed by 7 bases and V by 5 bases; bases with no gene match: 6. The CDR3 region has the DNA TGTGCCACCAGTGTGACTAGCGGGCCCTCGACCCAGTACTTC. This translates into CATSVTSGPSTQYF.

J is TRBJ2-7 and V is TRBV2, with 12 bases identical to TRBD2. The V and J ends lost 5 bases and 3 bases, in that order; junction bases with no gene match: 8. Germline CDR1 reads SNHLY; CDR2 reads FYNNEI. CDR3 length equals 16 residues. This CDR3 is CASSIPSGGAIYEQYF. CDR3 coding DNA: TGTGCCAGCAGTATCCCTAGCGGGGGGGCGATCTACGAGCAGTACTTC.

The J gene is TRBJ1-5, the V gene TRBV7-2; 10 nucleotides match TRBD1. This CDR3 contains 16 residues. J gave up 8 bases and V 1 base, and 8 bases lay outside the gene matches. Germline V gene lookup returns CDR1 SGHTA and CDR2 FQGNSA. The CDR3 spells CASSLVGTGVSEPQHF. In DNA, the CDR3 is TGTGCCAGCAGCTTAGTCGGGACAGGGGTTAGTGAGCCCCAGCATTTT.

The chain recombines TRBV24-1 with TRBJ2-1, with 9 bases fitting TRBD2. V lost 5 bases to trimming and J lost 9 bases; unmatched junction nucleotides: 10. There are 15 residues in the CDR3. CDR1 KGHDR and CDR2 SFDVKD come from the germline V gene. CDR3 amino acids: CATSATRGGASEQFF. CDR3 bases: TGTGCCACCAGTGCCACGCGCGGGGGGGCCTCTGAGCAGTTCTTC.

This chain uses TRBV6-6 with TRBJ2-5, with a tentative D call TRBD2 (5 bases). This CDR3 region has 14 residues. CDR1 and CDR2 from the germline V gene are MNHNY and SVGAGI (reference sequence). Trimming shortened V by 2 bases and J by 2 bases, and 9 bases separated the two germline ends. The CDR3 sequence: CASSYPTGQETQYF. The CDR3 nucleotides are TGTGCCAGCAGTTACCCGACGGGACAAGAGACCCAGTACTTC.

This clone was seen once. The chain is built from TRBV2 and TRBJ2-7, with TRBD2 matching over 7 bases. Germline V CDR1 and CDR2: SNHLY, FYNNEI. V gave up 10 bases and J gave up 4 bases; unmatched junction bases: 10. The length of the CDR3 is 13 residues. The CDR3 nucleotides read TGTGCCACTGGACTAGTTACCAGATACGAGCAGTACTTC. This sequence encodes CATGLVTRYEQYF.

V usage is TRBV19 and J usage is TRBJ1-2; no firm D call. Germline loops: CDR1 LNHDA, CDR2 SQIVND (reference sequence). The CDR3 has 13 amino acids. V was cut by 3 bases and J by 2 bases, with 7 bases left in between. CDR3 bases: TGTGCCAGTAGTATTCCCGGCAACTATGGCTACACCTTC. This sequence encodes CASSIPGNYGYTF.

The chain recombines TRBV3-1 (or the pseudogene TRBV3-2) with TRBJ1-3, with unresolved D. Germline V lookup: CDR1 LGHDT, CDR2 YNNKEL (reference sequence). Trimming took off 0 bases at V and 0 bases at J, with 15 bases between the two ends. This CDR3 comprises 18 residues. The CDR3 here is CASSQDYLRVFSGNTIYF. As DNA, the CDR3 is TGTGCCAGCAGCCAAGATTATTTGCGGGTCTTCTCTGGAAACACCATATATTTT.

The chain combines TRBV7-7 with TRBJ2-7, with 9 bases that match TRBD1. V lost 5 bases and J lost 3; bases outside the gene matches: 5. The length of the CDR3 is 14 residues. Germline V lookup: CDR1 SSHAT, CDR2 FNYEAQ (reference sequence). CDR3 nucleotide sequence: TGTGCCAGCAGCCCCATGGGACAGGGCTACGAGCAGTACTTC. It encodes CASSPMGQGYEQYF.